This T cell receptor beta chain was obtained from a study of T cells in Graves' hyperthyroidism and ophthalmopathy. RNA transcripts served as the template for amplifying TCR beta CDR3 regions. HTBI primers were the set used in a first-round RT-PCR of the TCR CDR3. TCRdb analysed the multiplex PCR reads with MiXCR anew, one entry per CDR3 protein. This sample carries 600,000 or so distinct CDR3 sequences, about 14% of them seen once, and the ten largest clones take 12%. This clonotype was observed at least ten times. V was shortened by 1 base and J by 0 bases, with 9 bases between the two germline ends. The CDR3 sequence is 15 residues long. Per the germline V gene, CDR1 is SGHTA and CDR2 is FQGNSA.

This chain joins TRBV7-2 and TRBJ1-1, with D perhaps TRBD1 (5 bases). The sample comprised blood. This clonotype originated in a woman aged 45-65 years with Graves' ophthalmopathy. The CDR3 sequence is CASSLGPGLNTEAFF. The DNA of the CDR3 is TGTGCCAGCAGCTTAGGTCCAGGGTTGAACACTGAAGCTTTCTTT.